The 2 T cell receptor beta chains given below trace back to one sample, sequenced in a study of T cell changes during pregnancy in multiple sclerosis. Here immunoSEQ multiplex PCR was the method, and the copy in TCRdb shows in-frame clones only, minus some. The data hold about 59,000 clones, with just over 90% observed a single time. The sequencing used peripheral blood, collected in the second trimester of pregnancy. The source is a female donor with multiple sclerosis, enrolled in a pregnancy study.

The rearrangement joins TRBV9 to TRBJ2-1, with 11 bases fitting TRBD1. There are 16 residues in the CDR3. Germline V gene sequence: CDR1 SGDLS, CDR2 YYNGEE. Unmatched junction bases numbered 6, after V lost 3 bases and J lost 4 bases. CDR3 nucleotides: TGTGCCAGCAGCGCCTCGGGACAGGGGGTGTACAATGAGCAGTTCTTC. It encodes CASSASGQGVYNEQFF.

A word on this clone: It is unclear where the CDR3 begins or ends on the DNA, so no DNA is shown, and the CDR3 is as TCRdb lists it. The CDR3 loop reads CASSFLAGEEQYF. The chain employs TRBV28 and TRBJ2-7; TRBD1 was called by the table and not checked on the DNA. The CDR3 numbers 13 amino acids, ends counted. Per germline, CDR1 MDHEN and CDR2 SYDVKM.